The 22 T cell receptor beta chains in this list originate from one sample, sequenced in a study of shared clonotypes between healthy human individuals. Profiling relied on immunoSEQ multiplex PCR, and the TCRdb table lists in-frame clones only, not all of them. The table has 640,000 or so clones, about 78% seen once. The sequencing sample was made of memory CD4+ T cells sorted from blood. This sample's subset: CD45RA-negative fraction. The receptors were gathered from a woman under 40 in good health.

V usage is TRBV10-1 and J usage is TRBJ2-2; D uncertain. Germline assignment: CDR1 WNHNN and CDR2 SYGVQD (reference sequence). Deletions cut 5 bases from V and 0 bases from J, with 4 bases between. The CDR3 consists of 13 residues. The CDR3 loop reads CASSHPNTGELFF. CDR3 in DNA: TGCGCCAGCAGTCACCCGAACACCGGGGAGCTGTTTTTT.

The rearrangement uses TRBV28 and TRBJ2-1; 9 bases line up with TRBD2. The V gene's germline CDR1 is MDHEN and CDR2 SYDVKM. The CDR3 is 14 amino acids. J was trimmed by 4 bases and V by 6 bases; bases with no gene match: 4. The CDR3 DNA reads as TGTGCCAGCAGCCCTAGCGGGACATACAATGAGCAGTTCTTC. Encoded protein: CASSPSGTYNEQFF.

Comment on this clone: The sample has other DNA sequences that encode this CDR3 too. The J gene is TRBJ1-2, the V gene TRBV6-1; no clear D. Trimming stripped 8 bases from V and 1 base from J, with 5 bases between. The CDR3 consists of 11 residues. In germline, CDR1 is MNHNS, CDR2 SASEGT. CDR3 protein: CASGGNYGYTF. Written as DNA, the CDR3 is TGTGCCAGCGGTGGTAACTATGGCTACACCTTC.

Comments on this clone: Distinct nucleotide sequences in the sample also encode this CDR3. This chain connects TRBV19 to TRBJ2-7; TRBD2 agrees at 10 bases. The V gene end was trimmed by 6 bases and the J gene end by 4 bases; junction bases not matched to a gene: 9. Germline V gives CDR1 LNHDA, CDR2 SQIVND (reference sequence). CDR3 length equals 15 residues. CDR3 in amino acids: CASSVSGRAGYEQYF. As DNA, the CDR3 is TGTGCCAGTAGCGTAAGCGGGAGGGCCGGGTACGAGCAGTACTTC.

The J gene is TRBJ1-2, the V gene TRBV28, with D tentatively TRBD1 (5 bases). Trimming removed 6 bases from V and 4 bases from J, with 15 bases in between. Germline CDR1 is MDHEN and CDR2 is SYDVKM. The CDR3 is 14 residues long. The CDR3 DNA sequence: TGTGCCAGCAGCAACATAGACAGAATCTATGGCTACACCTTC. Encoded protein: CASSNIDRIYGYTF.

Only a few counts were recorded for this clone. This chain joins TRBV2 and TRBJ2-7, with a tentative D call TRBD1 (6 bases). V dropped 1 base and J dropped 2 bases, with 9 bases sitting between them. This CDR3 has 14 amino acids. Germline V gives CDR1 SNHLY, CDR2 FYNNEI. The CDR3 bases are TGTGCCAGCAGTGAAGGGCAGGGGACCTACGAGCAGTACTTC. This encodes CASSEGQGTYEQYF.

The chain couples TRBV27 to TRBJ2-5; 7 bases align to TRBD2. The germline CDR1 and CDR2 sequences are MNHEY and SMNVEV (reference sequence). The CDR3 is made up of 15 amino acids. The ends lost 4 bases at V and 7 bases at J; junction bases unmatched: 12. This chain's CDR3 is CASSSSREGIVTQYF. The DNA for the CDR3 is TGTGCCAGCAGTTCCTCCAGGGAGGGGATTGTGACCCAGTACTTC.

This clone has just one count. The sample carries other DNA sequences with the same CDR3. This chain joins TRBV5-1 and TRBJ1-1; D is possibly TRBD1 (6 bases). This CDR3 is 14 amino acids long. Germline-derived CDR1 and CDR2 are SGHRS and YFSETQ. Trimming removed 0 bases from V and 1 base from J, with 7 bases in between. The CDR3 here is CASSLEQGNTEAFF. The CDR3 DNA sequence: TGCGCCAGCAGCTTGGAACAGGGGAACACTGAAGCTTTCTTT.

The rearrangement joins TRBV4-2 to TRBJ2-1; weak D call: TRBD2 (5 bases). CDR1 is LGHNA, CDR2 YNFKEQ, per germline. The length of the CDR3 is 16 residues. Trimming pared 3 bases from V and 6 bases from J, leaving 18 bases between. CDR3 nucleotide sequence: TGTGCCAGCAGCCAGGTACTAGGGCCCTTCTCCAATGAGCAGTTCTTC. This sequence encodes CASSQVLGPFSNEQFF.

The genes are TRBV7-6 and TRBJ2-1, with a possible D match to TRBD1 (6 bases). The CDR3 runs to 13 residues. CDR1 SGHVS and CDR2 FNYEAQ come from the germline V gene. V was clipped by 4 bases and J by 8 bases, with 12 bases between them. DNA for the CDR3: TGTGCCAGCAGCTACTACAGGGCGGATGAGCAGTTCTTC. Its translation is CASSYYRADEQFF.

V gene TRBV28 combines with J gene TRBJ2-7, with D maybe TRBD1 (6 bases). Per germline, CDR1 MDHEN and CDR2 SYDVKM. This CDR3 has 14 residues. The germline V and J ends were trimmed by 7 bases and 3 bases, with 16 bases remaining between them. CDR3 in DNA: TGTGCCAGCAATATCAGGGGAGCGGTCTACGAGCAGTACTTC. Amino acid sequence: CASNIRGAVYEQYF.

This clone was seen only a few times. J is TRBJ2-4 and V is TRBV11-2; D is undetermined. Germline V lookup: CDR1 SGHAT, CDR2 FQNNGV. This CDR3 is 13 amino acids long. Trimming took off 0 bases at V and 6 bases at J, with 6 bases between the two ends. The CDR3 coding sequence is TGTGCCAGCAGCTTAGATACCGTAAACATTCAGTACTTC. It codes for CASSLDTVNIQYF. The whole variable domain, remainder taken from reference TRBV11-2 and TRBJ2-4, is EAGVAQSPRYKIIEKRQSVAFWCNPISGHATLYWYQQILGQGPKLLIQFQNNGVVDDSQLPKDRFSAERLKGVDSTLKIQPAKLEDSAVYLCASSLDTVNIQYFGAGTRLSVL.

The chain recombines TRBV15 with TRBJ1-2; the D is unclear. V was clipped by 0 bases and J by 3 bases, with 11 bases between them. From germline, CDR1 is LNHNV and CDR2 YYDKDF (reference sequence). CDR3 length: 15 amino acids. The CDR3 loop reads CATSRDRLIDYGYTF. The DNA of the CDR3 is TGTGCCACCAGCAGAGATCGCCTAATAGACTATGGCTACACCTTC.

The V and J genes are TRBV4-1 and TRBJ2-7; possibly TRBD1 for D (6 bases). V was pared by 6 bases and J by 1 base, with 13 bases between. The CDR3 covers 14 residues. Germline-derived CDR1 and CDR2 are MGHRA and YSYEKL. Here the CDR3 DNA reads TGCGCCAGCAGGCAGACAGGAGAGTCCTACGAGCAGTACTTC. Protein: CASRQTGESYEQYF.

This clone was counted a few times. The rearrangement uses TRBV28 and TRBJ2-1; the D call may be TRBD1 or TRBD2 (5 bases each). The V end lost 8 bases, the J end lost 2 bases, and 22 bases lay between the germline ends. The CDR3 covers 17 residues. Germline lookup yields CDR1 MDHEN and CDR2 SYDVKM. In nucleotides, the CDR3 is TGTGCCAGCGTATCTACCCGCCGGGACCCGACCTACAATGAGCAGTTCTTC. As protein: CASVSTRRDPTYNEQFF.

This chain uses TRBV15 with TRBJ2-1; 10 nucleotides match TRBD1. The CDR3 totals 16 residues. The junction had 7 bases not matched to a gene; V was cut back by 1 base and J by 7 bases. The germline V gene has CDR1 LNHNV and CDR2 YYDKDF (reference sequence). The CDR3 DNA reads TGTGCCACCAGCAGAGGGGACAGGGGAGTTCAAAATGAGCAGTTCTTC. Encoded protein: CATSRGDRGVQNEQFF.

The chain uses TRBV27 and TRBJ2-1; D remains unclear. Germline lookup yields CDR1 MNHEY and CDR2 SMNVEV (reference sequence). The CDR3 sequence is 12 residues long. Trimming removed 7 bases from V and 6 bases from J, with 10 bases in between. The CDR3: CASTDTRNEQFF. CDR3 in DNA: TGTGCCAGCACCGACACCCGCAATGAGCAGTTCTTC.

The chain joins TRBV23-1 to TRBJ1-2; 7 nucleotides match TRBD1. TRBV23-1 is given ORF status, its function remaining uncertain. Trimming at V came to 0 bases and at J to 4 bases, leaving 14 bases not matched to a gene. The CDR3 has 18 residues. The CDR3 coding sequence is TGCGCCAGCAGTCAATCGAGGTCCCGGGACAGTGAAAGCTATGGCTACACCTTC. Its protein product is CASSQSRSRDSESYGYTF.

The V call is TRBV5-4, the J call TRBJ2-3; D unresolved. CDR3 length: 14 amino acids. Germline V CDR1 and CDR2: SGHNT, YYREEE (reference sequence). Trimming cost V 6 bases and J 0 bases, with 11 bases left between them. The CDR3 spells CASTLDPSTDTQYF. The DNA of the CDR3 is TGTGCCAGCACCCTGGACCCGAGCACAGATACGCAGTATTTT.

This sequence joins TRBV14 and TRBJ2-7; D is possibly TRBD1 (6 bases). The CDR3 loop spans 15 amino acids. The germline V gene encodes CDR1 SGHDN and CDR2 FVKESK. Trimming stripped 1 base from V and 4 bases from J, with 14 bases between. The chain's CDR3 is CASSQGRGRLYEQYF. The CDR3 DNA sequence: TGTGCCAGCAGCCAAGGCAGGGGCCGATTATACGAGCAGTACTTC.

The genes are TRBV19 and TRBJ2-1; 14 bases are shared with TRBD2. The trim removed 5 bases at V and 9 bases at J, leaving 9 bases unmatched. CDR3 length: 16 amino acids. Germline loops: CDR1 LNHDA, CDR2 SQIVND (reference sequence). The CDR3 reads CASSSRTSGRYGEQFF. CDR3 coding DNA: TGTGCCAGTAGTTCACGGACTAGCGGGAGGTATGGTGAGCAGTTCTTC. Together with reference TRBV19 and TRBJ2-1, the CDR3 gives the full variable domain: DGGITQSPKYLFRKEGQNVTLSCEQNLNHDAMYWYRQDPGQGLRLIYYSQIVNDFQKGDIAEGYSVSREKKESFPLTVTSAQKNPTAFYLCASSSRTSGRYGEQFFGPGTRLTVL.

The genes are TRBV14 and TRBJ2-2; D gene unclear. The ends were cut back, 0 bases at V and 2 bases at J, with 10 bases in the middle. The CDR3 consists of 16 residues. Germline V lookup: CDR1 SGHDN, CDR2 FVKESK. In nucleotides, the CDR3 is TGTGCCAGCAGCCAAGACGTACTGGTAAACACCGGGGAGCTGTTTTTT. Protein sequence: CASSQDVLVNTGELFF.